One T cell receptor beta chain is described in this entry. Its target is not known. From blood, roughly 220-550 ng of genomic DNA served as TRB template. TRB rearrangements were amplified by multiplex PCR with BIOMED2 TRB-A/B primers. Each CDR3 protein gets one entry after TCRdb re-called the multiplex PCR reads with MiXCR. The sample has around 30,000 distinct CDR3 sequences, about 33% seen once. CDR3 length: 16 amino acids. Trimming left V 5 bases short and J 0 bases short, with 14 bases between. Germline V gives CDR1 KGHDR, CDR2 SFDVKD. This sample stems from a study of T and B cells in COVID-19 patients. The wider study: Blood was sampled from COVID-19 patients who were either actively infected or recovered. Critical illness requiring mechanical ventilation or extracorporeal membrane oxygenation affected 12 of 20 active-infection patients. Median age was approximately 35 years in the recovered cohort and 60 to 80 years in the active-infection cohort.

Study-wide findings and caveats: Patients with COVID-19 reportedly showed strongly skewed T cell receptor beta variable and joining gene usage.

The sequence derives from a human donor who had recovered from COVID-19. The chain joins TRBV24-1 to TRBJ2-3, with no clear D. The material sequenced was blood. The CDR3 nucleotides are TGTGCCACCAGTGGCCTTGGGCAGACTAGCACAGATACGCAGTATTTT. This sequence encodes CATSGLGQTSTDTQYF.